The source of this T cell receptor (beta chain) is a study of T cells in Graves' hyperthyroidism and ophthalmopathy. Researchers amplified the TCR beta CDR3 regions from RNA transcripts. During a first-round RT-PCR of the TCR CDR3, the HTBI primer set was used. One entry per CDR3 protein results from TCRdb running MiXCR on the multiplex PCR reads. The sample includes 350,000 to 400,000 distinct CDR3 sequences, about a fifth seen only once; the top ten take 3.7%. The authors obtained PBMCs from over 8.5 ml of fresh peripheral blood. Study-wide results and caveats: Through a model of 13 V-J features, ophthalmopathy was separated from stable hyperthyroidism. Expanded thyroid clonotypes (above 0.001) were mostly also found in blood.

On this clonotype: No antigen is known for it.

CDR1 and CDR2 (germline): DFQATT, SNEGSKA (reference sequence). The length of the CDR3 is 14 residues. J was trimmed by 3 bases and V by 4 bases; bases with no gene match: 5. The receptor was isolated from a woman aged 18-29 years with Graves' hyperthyroidism. This chain joins TRBV20-1 and TRBJ1-2; TRBD1 agrees at 10 bases. The sample was blood. Here the CDR3 reads CSATDRGTYYGYTF. In nucleotides, the CDR3 is TGCAGTGCTACGGACAGGGGGACATACTATGGCTACACCTTC.